This TCR beta chain was found in a study of blood T cells in healthy people across ages (dated by TCRdb to about 2015). With respect to the entire study: In model experiments, template switching captured roughly one uniquely barcoded TCR beta cDNA molecule for every two T cells. The study measured age-related changes in TCR beta repertoire diversity using deep sequencing normalized with unique cDNA molecular identifiers. The donors were split into four age groups: young (average about 16 years), middle-aged (nearly 40), aged (approximately 60) and long-lived (roughly 86). Using the same blood draw, the study looked at two additional independent replicas of 1 million unique cDNA reads for two donors, one aged 18 to 30 and the other aged 80 or older.

The research as a whole found: The percentage of naive T cells measured by flow cytometry correlated strongly with observed TCR beta diversity. Total diversity estimates from one million sequenced T cells were considered lower bounds and underestimates. Donor CMV infection status was unknown, potentially confounding age-related changes in expanded clonotypes. Because profiling used bulk unsorted PBMCs, naive and antigen-experienced compartments could not be compared conclusively. Observed TCR beta diversity per million T cells fell roughly linearly with age, and a significant reduction was already apparent by age roughly 41. Compared with the aged group, more naive CD4+ T cells, fewer expanded clones and increased TCR diversity were shown by the long-lived group, suggesting age selection.

Systemically healthy Caucasian individuals from Russia, 35 to 40 in total and aged about 6 to 90 years, were included as donors. Each donor gave approximately 10 milliliters of peripheral blood, collected into EDTA-treated Vacutainer tubes. Ficoll-Paque density-gradient centrifugation was used to isolate PBMCs, with at least 7 million per sample. Trizol reagent was used to extract total RNA from the PBMCs, yielding at least 5 micrograms per sample. Naive CD45RAhigh/CD27high T cell percentages were measured by flow cytometry on a PBMC aliquot from every donor. This clonotype was seen a handful of times. No cognate antigen has been identified for it. Base qualities are missing; no much larger clone stands one base away. Trimming removed 4 bases from V and 3 bases from J, leaving 16 bases between the germline ends. The germline V gene (reference sequence) yields SGHKS for CDR1 and YYEKEE for CDR2. The CDR3 has 15 amino acids, counting the end cysteine and phenylalanine. The retained sequence is limited to the CDR3, 45 bases, with the frame set at the first base.

The library came from 5' RACE. The sequencer listed for this sample is Illumina HiSeq 2500. A second PCR of roughly 7 to 11 cycles was performed with a sample-barcoded 5' primer and a J-beta primer mix. Each TCR beta cDNA molecule received a unique molecular identifier from a template-switch 5' adaptor carrying 12 random nucleotides. At least 3 million CDR3-containing paired-end reads were obtained from each sample. All of the RNA was converted into first-strand cDNA using the Mint cDNA synthesis kit, with a TRBC-specific oligonucleotide serving as the primer. All cDNA was treated with uracil-DNA glycosylase and then went through a first 18-cycle PCR with the universal primers M1SS and BC2_uni_R. Turning to the authors' computational methods: Normalization of each sample was performed by random selection of 1 million high-quality reads, each carrying a distinct molecular identifier. Instead of being binned into consensus sequences, reads with shared molecular identifiers were discarded. MiTCR, with a Q25 quality threshold and the strictest error-elimination algorithm, was used for CDR3 identification, clonotype clustering and error correction. A nonparametric unseen species model with Euler transformation was used to estimate a lower bound on total TCR beta diversity. In TCRdb, the public reads were trimmed at Q25 with fastp and aligned with MiXCR, with productive beta chains retained. Entries that share a CDR3 protein sequence are merged under the most common genes and DNA. These V and J calls rely on TCRdb rather than the paper's analysis. The sample table shows around 800,000 distinct CDR3 sequences, and roughly 25% are seen once. The leading ten clones occupy approximately 2.9% of the sample.

The same sample was also studied in work on T cells of mothers and their children. The other study reports the following: Donors were nine systemically healthy Caucasian individuals: three mothers and their six children. cDNA synthesis consumed the entire amount of extracted RNA, loaded at around 1.5 ug RNA in each 15 ul reaction. In the second PCR, the M1S primer added sample barcodes and 2-4 random nucleotides. Each mother yielded over 8.5 million TCR beta CDR3 reads and each child 2.5 million to 3 million reads. In both related and unrelated pairs, thymic selection shapes the output of TCR recombination in a similar way, with inherited differences having only a minor effect. Normalized repertoire overlap in related mother-child pairs was always slightly higher than in unrelated mother-child pairs, but the difference was never significant. No persistent microchimeric T cell clones were found, with a detection sensitivity of around 100 clones per million clonotypes. To look for features that set related mother-child pairs apart from unrelated individuals, the researchers ran deep NGS to compare the TCR beta repertoires of mothers and children. Mothers averaged roughly 40 +/- 4 years of age and children averaged about 12 +/- 4 years. After adapters were ligated using NEBNext reagents, the libraries underwent 100+100 nt paired-end sequencing on an Illumina HiSeq 2000. To avoid cross-contamination, the mother libraries and the child libraries were prepared a month apart and sequenced in separate runs. For each donor, somewhere between roughly 500,000 and 2,300,000 distinct TCR beta clonotypes were identified. Naive TCR beta clonotypes were estimated from low-frequency clonotypes matched to each donor's FACS-determined naive share, without sorting.

The clonotype was recovered from a boy aged 5-17 years in good health. Sequenced: blood. The sequence is built from TRBV5-5 and TRBJ1-2, with TRBD1 perhaps the D gene, on 6 matching bases. The base sequence is TGTGCCAGCAGCCCTACAGGGAGGGCTGACTATGGCTACACCTTC. Translated, this gives CASSPTGRADYGYTF.